This TCR beta chain came from a study of T-cell memory formation after mild COVID-19. There are a few counts of this clonotype. Its antigen is undetermined. Study results and limitations: Clones which contracted sat mainly in CM and EM if CD4+, and in EMRA if CD8+. Several responding clones turned up in pre-infection memory, indicating that cross-reactive memory may have taken part. Still unconfirmed is whether the second-wave clones peaking on day 37 recognized SARS-CoV-2. From day 15 to 85, contracting clones were balanced between CD4 and CD8, whereas later expanders leaned toward CD4+.

MiXCR, run by TCRdb on the 5' RACE reads, gives a single entry per CDR3 protein. The sample has around 200,000 distinct CDR3 sequences; around 20% are singletons. V was clipped by 4 bases and J by 0 bases; unmatched bases: 17. The CDR3 extends over 21 amino acids. Germline V gene sequence: CDR1 SGHNT, CDR2 YYREEE (reference sequence). Sequenced sample: PBMCs or a T cell subset sorted from them (not recorded which). This chain joins TRBV5-4 and TRBJ2-6; 9 bases agree with TRBD2. The sequence came from a young man who had mild COVID-19 (a few samples of this study predate the infection). Cell type and time point are not known. CDR3 sequence (DNA): TGTGCCAGCAGCCCGGAAGGGCCTTCGACTAGCGGCTACTCTGGGGCCAACGTCCTGACTTTC. As protein: CASSPEGPSTSGYSGANVLTF.